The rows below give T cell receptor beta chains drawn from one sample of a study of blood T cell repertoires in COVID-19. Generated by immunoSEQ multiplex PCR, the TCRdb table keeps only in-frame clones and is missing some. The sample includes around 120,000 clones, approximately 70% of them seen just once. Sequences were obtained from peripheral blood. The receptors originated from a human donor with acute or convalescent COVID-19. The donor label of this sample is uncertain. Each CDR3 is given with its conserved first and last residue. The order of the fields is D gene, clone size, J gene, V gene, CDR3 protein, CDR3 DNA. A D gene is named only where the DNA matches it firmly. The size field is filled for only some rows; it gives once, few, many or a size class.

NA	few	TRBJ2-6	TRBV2	CASSVWHYDSGANVLTF	TGTGCCAGCAGTGTCTGGCATTACGACTCTGGGGCCAACGTCCTGACTTTC
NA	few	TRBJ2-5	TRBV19	CASSTSPRADTQYF	TGTGCCAGTAGTACTAGCCCTAGGGCCGATACCCAGTACTTC
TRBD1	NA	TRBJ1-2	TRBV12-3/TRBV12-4	CASRRDSYGYTF	TGTGCCAGCAGAAGGGACAGCTATGGCTACACCTTC
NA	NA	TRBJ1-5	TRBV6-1	CASSEAGGPNQPQHF	TGTGCCAGCAGTGAAGCGGGGGGTCCCAATCAGCCCCAGCATTTT
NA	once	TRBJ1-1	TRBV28	CASSLPGIGFTEAFF	TGTGCCAGCAGTTTACCCGGGATTGGGTTCACTGAAGCTTTCTTT
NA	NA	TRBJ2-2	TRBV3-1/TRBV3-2	CASSRGVPTGELFF	TGTGCCAGCAGCCGGGGGGTACCCACCGGGGAGCTGTTTTTT
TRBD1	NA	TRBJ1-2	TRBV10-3	CAIRVDRDYYGYTF	TGTGCCATCAGGGTGGACAGGGACTACTATGGCTACACCTTC
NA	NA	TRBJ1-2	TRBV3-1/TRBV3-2	CASSLHMGRMGDYGYTF	TGTGCCAGCAGCCTTCACATGGGGCGCATGGGCGACTATGGCTACACCTTC
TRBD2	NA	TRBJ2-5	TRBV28	CASSFASGGQETQYF	TGTGCCAGCAGTTTTGCTAGCGGGGGGCAAGAGACCCAGTACTTC
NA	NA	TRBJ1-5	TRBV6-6	CASSYSGQNQPQHF	TGTGCCAGCAGTTACTCGGGGCAGAATCAGCCCCAGCATTTT
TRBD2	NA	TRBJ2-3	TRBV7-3	CASSSGTSGGDTQYF	TGTGCCAGCAGCTCCGGGACTAGCGGGGGTGATACGCAGTATTTT
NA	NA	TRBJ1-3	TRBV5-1	CASSLNSGNSGNTIYF	TGCGCCAGCAGCTTGAATTCCGGTAACTCTGGAAACACCATATATTTT
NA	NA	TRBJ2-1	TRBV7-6	CASRGTAGNEQFF	TGTGCCAGCCGCGGGACAGCTGGTAATGAGCAGTTCTTC
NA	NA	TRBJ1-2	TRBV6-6	CASSYKGNYGYTF	TGTGCCAGCAGTTACAAGGGGAACTATGGCTACACCTTC
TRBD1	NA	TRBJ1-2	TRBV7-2	CASSKDRGPYGYTF	TGTGCCAGCAGCAAAGACAGGGGCCCCTATGGCTACACCTTC
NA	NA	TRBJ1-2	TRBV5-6	CASSLRNYGYTF	TGTGCCAGCAGCTTGCGGAACTATGGCTACACCTTC
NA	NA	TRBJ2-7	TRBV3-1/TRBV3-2	CASSHWAVQGYEQYF	TGTGCCAGCAGCCATTGGGCCGTACAGGGCTACGAGCAGTACTTC
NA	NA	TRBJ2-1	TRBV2	CASSVVNEQFF	TGTGCCAGCAGTGTTGTAAATGAGCAGTTCTTC
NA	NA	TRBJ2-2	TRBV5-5	CASSSTTLQGRAGTGELFF	TGTGCCAGCAGCTCCACGACGTTACAGGGACGGGCGGGCACCGGGGAGCTGTTTTTT
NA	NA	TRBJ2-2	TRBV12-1	CASSFARQGAATGELFF	TGTGCCAGCAGCTTTGCGAGACAGGGGGCGGCGACCGGGGAGCTGTTTTTT
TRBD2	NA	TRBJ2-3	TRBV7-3	CASSPLGAGGSTDTQYF	TGTGCCAGCAGCCCCCTAGGAGCGGGGGGGAGCACAGATACGCAGTATTTT
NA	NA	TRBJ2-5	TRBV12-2	CASRSHDRGQETQYF	TGTGCAAGTCGCTCCCACGACAGGGGTCAAGAGACCCAGTACTTC
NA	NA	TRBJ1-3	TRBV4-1	CASSQDRERHSGNTIYF	TGCGCCAGCAGCCAAGATCGGGAGAGGCACTCTGGAAACACCATATATTTT
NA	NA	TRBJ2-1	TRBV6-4	CASSDSIQGDYNEQFF	TGTGCCAGCAGTGACTCGATACAGGGAGATTACAATGAGCAGTTCTTC
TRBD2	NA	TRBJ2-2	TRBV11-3	CASSQTSGGSGELFF	TGTGCCAGCAGCCAGACTAGCGGGGGTTCCGGGGAGCTGTTTTTT
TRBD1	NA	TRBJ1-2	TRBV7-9	CASSRRVDRGEGYTF	TGTGCCAGCAGCCGCAGAGTCGACAGGGGCGAGGGCTACACCTTC
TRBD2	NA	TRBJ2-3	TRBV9	CASSPRGGTRRTDTQYF	TGTGCCAGCAGCCCGAGGGGTGGGACTAGACGCACAGATACGCAGTATTTT
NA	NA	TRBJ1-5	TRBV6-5	CASSYSNSGNQPQHF	TGTGCCAGCAGTTACTCGAACTCCGGGAATCAGCCCCAGCATTTT
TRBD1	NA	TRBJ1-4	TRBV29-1	CSVRTGRDEKLFF	TGCAGCGTCAGGACAGGGCGGGATGAAAAACTGTTTTTT
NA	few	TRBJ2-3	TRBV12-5	CASGLFTGSTDTQYF	TGTGCTAGTGGTTTGTTTACAGGGAGCACAGATACGCAGTATTTT
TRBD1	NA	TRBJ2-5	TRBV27	CASSPRDRTFRVETQYF	TGTGCCAGCAGCCCCCGGGACAGGACATTTCGGGTGGAGACCCAGTACTTC